The 2 T cell receptor beta chains below come from one sample, sequenced in a study of CD8 T cells in ankylosing spondylitis. TCRdb used MiXCR to reprocess the 5' RACE reads, holding one entry per CDR3 protein. The sample records 250,000 to 300,000 distinct CDR3 sequences, 20% being singletons. Sequenced input: blood, either unsorted or a sorted T cell fraction (not recorded which). The receptors originated from a male donor with ankylosing spondylitis or in good health (not recorded which).

There are a few counts of this clonotype. This CDR3 is CAISETTGPLTDTQYF. CDR3 DNA: TGTGCCATCAGTGAGACTACCGGGCCCCTCACAGATACGCAGTATTTT. This rearrangement joins TRBV10-3 to TRBJ2-3; D is unclear. Germline values: CDR1 ENHRY, CDR2 SYGVKD. The CDR3 is 16 amino acids. The V end lost 2 bases, the J end lost 2 bases, and 14 bases lay between the germline ends.

The chain uses TRBV20-1 and TRBJ2-3; 10 bases are a match to TRBD2. CDR3 length: 15 amino acids. J lost 4 bases, V lost 5 bases, and 9 bases had no gene match. CDR1 is DFQATT, CDR2 SNEGSKA, per germline (reference sequence). The CDR3 loop is CSAPTSSGRADTQYF. The CDR3 DNA sequence: TGCAGTGCTCCCACATCTAGCGGGAGAGCAGATACGCAGTATTTT.